This T cell receptor (beta chain) derives from a study of blood T cell repertoires in COVID-19. The germline V gene has CDR1 SQVTM and CDR2 ANQGSEA. The CDR3 length is 14 residues. With V trimmed by 3 bases and J by 1 base, 1 base remained unmatched. TCRdb keeps only in-frame clones here, not all; method: immunoSEQ multiplex PCR. Among about 17,000 clones listed, about 90% were seen once. This TCR came from a human donor in a cohort sampled during active COVID-19. The sample was peripheral blood. The J gene is TRBJ2-3, the V gene TRBV29-1, with 10 bases that match TRBD1. The CDR3 protein is CSVDGTGGTDTQYF. The CDR3 nucleotides read TGCAGCGTTGATGGGACAGGGGGCACAGATACGCAGTATTTT.